One and the same sample provided the 14 T cell receptor beta chains below, sequenced in a study of human T cells and chemical hapten exposure. Each CDR3 protein is one row after TCRdb ran MiXCR on the RACE reads. The data show roughly 88,000 distinct CDR3 sequences, 9.6% seen once. Noted time point: pre-sensitization, week 0. The treatment was: therapeutic diphenylcyclopropenone sensitization with weekly scalp DPC. This sample comprised whole blood, obtained in connection with sensitization to the hapten diphenylcyclopropenone (DPC). Receptors were obtained from a woman aged 40 to 55 with alopecia areata. Some clones in this sample may be carry-over from other donors' samples.

This clonotype occurred many times. CDR3 in amino acids: CASSHLPGQGLSTGELFF. CDR3 nucleotides: TGCGCCAGCAGCCACCTCCCGGGACAGGGGTTGAGCACCGGGGAGCTGTTTTTT. The chain carries TRBV4-3 and TRBJ2-2; TRBD1 matches 10 bases. Trimming at V came to 3 bases and at J to 4 bases, leaving 11 bases not matched to a gene. The germline V gene encodes CDR1 LGHNA and CDR2 YSLEER. The CDR3 consists of 18 residues.

In its sample, this clonotype was seen once. This may be a read error, as it is one base from a much larger clone. This rearrangement joins TRBV6-1 to TRBJ2-3; D tentatively fits TRBD1 or TRBD2 (6 bases each). The V end lost 6 bases, the J end lost 0 bases, and 16 bases lay between the germline ends. The CDR3 runs to 16 residues. The germline CDR1 and CDR2 sequences are MNHNS and SASEGT. The CDR3 DNA follows: TGTGCCAGCAGCCCATGGGGGGCCCTTAGCACAGATACGCAGTATTTT. Its translation is CASSPWGALSTDTQYF.

This chain uses TRBV7-2 with TRBJ1-4; possibly TRBD1 for D (6 bases). V was trimmed by 4 bases and J by 8 bases, leaving 14 bases between them. The germline gives CDR1 SGHTA, CDR2 FQGNSA. There are 14 residues in the CDR3. The CDR3 loop reads CASSSGVRGEKLFF. The CDR3 bases are TGTGCCAGCAGCTCGGGGGTCAGGGGCGAAAAACTGTTTTTT.

This clonotype was counted between two and nine times. CDR3 loop: CASSQGTSGGRTDTQYF. CDR3 in DNA: TGTGCCAGCAGCCAGGGGACTAGCGGGGGCCGCACAGATACGCAGTATTTT. This chain links TRBV5-8 with TRBJ2-3; 14 nucleotides match TRBD2. V dropped 4 bases and J dropped 1; count of bases not matched to a gene: 5. The CDR3 covers 17 residues. Per the germline V gene, CDR1 is SGHTS and CDR2 is YDEGEE.

This chain links TRBV28 with TRBJ2-7; D remains ambiguous. Per the germline V gene, CDR1 is MDHEN and CDR2 is SYDVKM. The germline V and J ends were trimmed by 7 bases and 2 bases, with 6 bases remaining between them. The CDR3 spans 11 residues. The CDR3 nucleotides read TGTGCCAGCATCGGACCCTACGAGCAGTACTTC. Protein sequence: CASIGPYEQYF.

This clonotype appeared many times. The rearrangement joins TRBV6-6 to TRBJ2-7; D unclear. V gave up 2 bases and J gave up 4 bases, with 9 bases separating them. CDR1 is MNHNY and CDR2 is SVGAGI in the germline V gene (reference sequence). The CDR3 totals 13 residues. The CDR3 loop reads CASSYTQVYEQYF. In DNA form, the CDR3 reads TGTGCCAGCAGTTACACCCAGGTTTACGAGCAGTACTTC.

The table lists this clonotype with a few counts. The J gene is TRBJ2-1, the V gene TRBV5-1; 9 bases match TRBD1. The CDR3 contains 15 residues. V dropped 4 bases and J dropped 5; count of bases not matched to a gene: 7. Per germline, CDR1 SGHRS and CDR2 YFSETQ. DNA for the CDR3: TGCGCCAGCAGCCCGGGGACAGGGTTGGACAATGAGCAGTTCTTC. Translated, it gives CASSPGTGLDNEQFF.

This clonotype has a handful of counts. J is TRBJ1-3 and V is TRBV6-2 or TRBV6-3; tentatively, D is TRBD1 (5 bases). Germline values: CDR1 MNHEY, CDR2 SVGEGT. The V end lost 7 bases, the J end lost 0 bases, and 10 bases lay between the germline ends. This CDR3 has 14 amino acids. The CDR3 bases are TGTGCCAGCACCGGGACGGTCTCTGGAAACACCATATATTTT. It translates to CASTGTVSGNTIYF.

This clonotype occurred many times. The J gene is TRBJ2-1, the V gene TRBV30; D is undetermined. V lost 1 base to trimming and J lost 4 bases, with 8 bases between them. The germline CDR1 and CDR2 sequences are GTSNPN and SVGIG (reference sequence). This CDR3 comprises 13 residues. CDR3 DNA sequence: TGTGCCTGGAGTGAGGGCCCTTACAATGAGCAGTTCTTC. As protein: CAWSEGPYNEQFF.

This clonotype was counted ten times or more. V gene TRBV20-1 combines with J gene TRBJ2-1, with TRBD2 matching over 10 bases. The CDR3 extends over 17 amino acids. CDR1 and CDR2 (germline): DFQATT, SNEGSKA (reference sequence). Unmatched junction bases numbered 13, after V lost 2 bases and J lost 6 bases. CDR3 nucleotides: TGCAGTGCTAGACGGCTAGCGGGGGAAGGTTGGGTCAATGAGCAGTTCTTC. Its protein product is CSARRLAGEGWVNEQFF.

The gene calls are TRBV29-1 and TRBJ2-5; D may be TRBD2 (5 bases). The germline V gene encodes CDR1 SQVTM and CDR2 ANQGSEA. The V gene lost 2 bases and the J gene lost 4 bases, with 8 bases spanning the gap. The CDR3 is 12 residues long. As DNA, the CDR3 is TGCAGCGTTGAAAGGAGCGGAGAGACCCAGTACTTC. This codes for CSVERSGETQYF. The full variable domain, completed using reference TRBV29-1 and TRBJ2-5, is SAVISQKPSRDICQRGTSLTIQCQVDSQVTMMFWYRQQPGQSLTLIATANQGSEATYESGFVIDKFPISRPNLTFSTLTVSNMSPEDSSIYLCSVERSGETQYFGPGTRLLVL.

The chain uses TRBV7-9 and TRBJ1-3; D remains ambiguous. Trimming left V 4 bases short and J 6 bases short, with 10 bases between. The CDR3 is made up of 13 amino acids. The germline V gene encodes CDR1 SEHNR and CDR2 FQNEAQ (reference sequence). The CDR3 here is CASSSATENTIYF. The DNA of the CDR3 is TGTGCCAGCAGCTCTGCGACTGAAAACACCATATATTTT.

At least ten counts were recorded for this clonotype. V gene TRBV12-3 or TRBV12-4 combines with J gene TRBJ2-1; TRBD1 is a possible D gene (6 bases). V was cut by 0 bases and J by 5 bases, with 8 bases left in between. This CDR3 contains 14 residues. CDR3 residues: CASSLAGANNEQFF. The CDR3 DNA follows: TGTGCCAGCAGTTTAGCGGGGGCAAACAATGAGCAGTTCTTC.

Ten or more counts support this clonotype. The V gene is TRBV6-2 or TRBV6-3, the J gene TRBJ2-1, with D tentatively TRBD1 or TRBD2 (6 bases each). The V gene's germline CDR1 is MNHEY and CDR2 SVGEGT. The CDR3 runs 14 residues. V shed 7 bases and J shed 6 bases, with 16 bases lying between them. This CDR3 reads CASTQGTPGNEQFF. CDR3 nucleotides: TGTGCCAGCACCCAGGGGACTCCTGGCAATGAGCAGTTCTTC.